This T cell receptor (beta chain) derives from a study of Graves' ophthalmopathy and Graves' hyperthyroidism. Study-level points and caveats: Cross-validated, the 13-signature model showed 87.88%/81.08% sensitivity/specificity, and 80%/75% in the test set. A majority of expanded thyroid clonotypes exceeding 0.001 frequency were likewise present in blood.

Scientists amplified the TCR beta CDR3 regions from RNA transcripts. RT-PCR in the first round used HTBI primers; a second-round multiplex PCR followed. TCRdb re-called the multiplex PCR reads through MiXCR, storing one row per CDR3 protein. The table includes approximately 700,000 distinct CDR3 sequences, approximately 40% detected once. Excluded were patients with other autoimmune diseases, uncontrolled infections, pregnancy or lactation. PBMCs stemmed from around 10 ml of fresh peripheral blood. This clonotype has ten or more counts. Its antigen is not known. The sequence was obtained from an adult man with Graves' ophthalmopathy. The sequencing input was peripheral blood.

Written as DNA, the CDR3 is TGTGCCAGCAGCCCAGATGGGGTGGGGCAAAGTGAAAAACTGTTTTTT. Its protein is CASSPDGVGQSEKLFF. The chain is built from TRBV7-6 and TRBJ1-4; D possibly corresponds to TRBD1 (5 bases). Per germline, CDR1 SGHVS and CDR2 FNYEAQ. V was cut by 5 bases and J by 7 bases, with 20 bases left in between. This CDR3 spans 16 amino acids.